The source of this T cell receptor beta chain is a study of CD8 T cells in ankylosing spondylitis. V was clipped by 6 bases and J by 0 bases, with 19 bases between them. Germline lookup yields CDR1 SGHRS and CDR2 YFSETQ. This CDR3 has 18 amino acids. The authors made TCR beta libraries by quantitative 5'-RACE with molecular barcodes. MiXCR, applied by TCRdb to the 5' RACE reads, yields one record per CDR3 protein. The top ten clones hold under 8% of a sample with 200,000 to 300,000 distinct CDR3 sequences, approximately 11% of them seen once. This clonotype was counted once. The gene calls are TRBV5-1 and TRBJ2-6, with D possibly matching TRBD1 (5 bases). Sequenced material: blood, either unsorted or a sorted T cell fraction (not recorded which). The clonotype originates from a male donor with ankylosing spondylitis or in good health (not recorded which). As DNA, the CDR3 is TGCGCCAGCACCGCCGGAGACCTGGGGCACTCTGGGGCCAACGTCCTGACTTTC. This codes for CASTAGDLGHSGANVLTF.